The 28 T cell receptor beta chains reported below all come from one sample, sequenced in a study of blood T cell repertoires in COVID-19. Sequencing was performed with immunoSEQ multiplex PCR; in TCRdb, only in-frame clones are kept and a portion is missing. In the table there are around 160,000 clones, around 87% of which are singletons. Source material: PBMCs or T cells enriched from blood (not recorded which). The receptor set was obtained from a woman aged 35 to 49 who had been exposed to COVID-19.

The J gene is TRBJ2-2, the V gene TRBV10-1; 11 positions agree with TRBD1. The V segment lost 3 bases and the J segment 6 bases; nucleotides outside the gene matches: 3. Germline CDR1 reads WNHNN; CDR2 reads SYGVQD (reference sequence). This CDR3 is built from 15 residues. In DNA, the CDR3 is TGCGCCAGCAGTGAACCGGGACAGGGGGCCGGGGAGCTGTTTTTT. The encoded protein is CASSEPGQGAGELFF.

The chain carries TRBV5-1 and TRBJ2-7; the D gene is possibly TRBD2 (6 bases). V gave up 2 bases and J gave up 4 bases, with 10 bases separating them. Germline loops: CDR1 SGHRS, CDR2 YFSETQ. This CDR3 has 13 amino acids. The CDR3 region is CASSFGGKYEQYF. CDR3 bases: TGCGCCAGCAGCTTCGGCGGGAAGTACGAGCAGTACTTC.

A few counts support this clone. This CDR3 is CASSRGTSRGYTF. The CDR3 DNA reads TGTGCCAGCAGCCGCGGGACCTCCCGGGGCTACACCTTC. The V call is TRBV6-5, the J call TRBJ1-2; D may be TRBD1 (5 bases). The CDR3 is made up of 13 amino acids. CDR1 and CDR2 from the germline V gene are MNHEY and SVGAGI. V was cut by 6 bases and J by 8 bases, with 16 bases left in between.

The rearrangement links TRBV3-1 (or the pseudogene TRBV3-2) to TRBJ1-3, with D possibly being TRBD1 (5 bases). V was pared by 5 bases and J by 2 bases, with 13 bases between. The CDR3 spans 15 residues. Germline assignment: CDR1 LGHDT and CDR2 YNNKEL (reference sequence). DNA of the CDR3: TGTGCCAGCAGCTCCTCAGGGATGGCTGGAAACACCATATATTTT. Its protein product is CASSSSGMAGNTIYF.

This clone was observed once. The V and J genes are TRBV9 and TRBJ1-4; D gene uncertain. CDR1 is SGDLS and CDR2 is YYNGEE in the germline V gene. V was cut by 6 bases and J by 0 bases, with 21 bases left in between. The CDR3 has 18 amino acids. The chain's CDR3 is CASTRNRVEPATNEKLFF. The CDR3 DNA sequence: TGTGCCAGCACCCGGAACCGGGTGGAACCTGCAACTAATGAAAAACTGTTTTTT. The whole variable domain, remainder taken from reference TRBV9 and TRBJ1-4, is DSGVTQTPKHLITATGQRVTLRCSPRSGDLSVYWYQQSLDQGLQFLIQYYNGEERAKGNILERFSAQQFPDLHSELNLSSLELGDSALYFCASTRNRVEPATNEKLFFGSGTQLSVL.

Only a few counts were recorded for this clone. The CDR3 region has the DNA TGCGCCAGCAGCTTGGGGGAGACAGGGATTCCCTACGAGCAGTACTTC. Protein sequence: CASSLGETGIPYEQYF. This chain connects TRBV5-1 to TRBJ2-7; 7 bases are a match to TRBD1. The trim removed 0 bases at V and 2 bases at J, leaving 8 bases unmatched. The CDR3 has 16 amino acids. Germline CDR1 reads SGHRS; CDR2 reads YFSETQ.

The CDR3 nucleotides are TGCGCCAGCACCCCACAAAACAGGGGAGAGACCCAGTACTTC. Translation gives CASTPQNRGETQYF. The chain has TRBV10-1 and TRBJ2-5; TRBD1 matches 7 bases. V was clipped by 7 bases and J by 4 bases; unmatched bases: 9. Germline V gene data show CDR1 as WNHNN and CDR2 as SYGVQD (reference sequence). The CDR3 totals 14 residues.

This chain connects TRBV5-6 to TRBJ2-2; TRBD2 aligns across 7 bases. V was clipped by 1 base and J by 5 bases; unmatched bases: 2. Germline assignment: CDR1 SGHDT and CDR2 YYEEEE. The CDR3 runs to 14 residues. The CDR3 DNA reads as TGTGCCAGCAGCTTGCTTAGCGGGACCGGGGAGCTGTTTTTT. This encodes CASSLLSGTGELFF. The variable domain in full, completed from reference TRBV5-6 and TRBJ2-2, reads DAGVTQSPTHLIKTRGQQVTLRCSPKSGHDTVSWYQQALGQGPQFIFQYYEEEERQRGNFPDRFSGHQFPNYSSELNVNALLLGDSALYLCASSLLSGTGELFFGEGSRLTVL.

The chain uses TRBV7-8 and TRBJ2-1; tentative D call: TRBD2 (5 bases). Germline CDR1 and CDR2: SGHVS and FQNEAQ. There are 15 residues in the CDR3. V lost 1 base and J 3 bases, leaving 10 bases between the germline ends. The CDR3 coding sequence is TGTGCCAGCAGCTTAGTACTAGAACTCTACAATGAGCAGTTCTTC. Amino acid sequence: CASSLVLELYNEQFF.

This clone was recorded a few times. The chain's CDR3 is CASSLGPGGKDTQYF. The CDR3 DNA follows: TGTGCCAGCAGCTTAGGTCCGGGGGGTAAAGATACGCAGTATTTT. The chain employs TRBV7-8 and TRBJ2-3; TRBD2 aligns across 7 bases. This CDR3 region has 15 residues. The V gene's germline CDR1 is SGHVS and CDR2 FQNEAQ. J gave up 5 bases and V 1 base, and 6 bases lay outside the gene matches.

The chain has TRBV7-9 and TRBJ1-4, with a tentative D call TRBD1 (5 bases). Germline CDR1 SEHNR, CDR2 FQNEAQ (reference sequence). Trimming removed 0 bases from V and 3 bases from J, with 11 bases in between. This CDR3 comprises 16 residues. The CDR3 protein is CASSLAVVGANEKLFF. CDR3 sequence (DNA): TGTGCCAGCAGCTTAGCGGTGGTAGGGGCTAATGAAAAACTGTTTTTT.

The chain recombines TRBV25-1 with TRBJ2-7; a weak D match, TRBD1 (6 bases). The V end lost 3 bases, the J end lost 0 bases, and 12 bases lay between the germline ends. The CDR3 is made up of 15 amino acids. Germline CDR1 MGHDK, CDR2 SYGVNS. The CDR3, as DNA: TGTGCCAGCAGTGATAGGGGGATCAGCTCCTACGAGCAGTACTTC. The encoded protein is CASSDRGISSYEQYF.

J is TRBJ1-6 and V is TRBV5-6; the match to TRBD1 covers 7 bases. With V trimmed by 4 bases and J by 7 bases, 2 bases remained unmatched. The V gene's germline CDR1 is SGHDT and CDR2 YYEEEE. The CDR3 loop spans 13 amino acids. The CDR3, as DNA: TGTGCCAGCAGCGGGGACAGCAATTCACCCCTCCACTTT. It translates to CASSGDSNSPLHF.

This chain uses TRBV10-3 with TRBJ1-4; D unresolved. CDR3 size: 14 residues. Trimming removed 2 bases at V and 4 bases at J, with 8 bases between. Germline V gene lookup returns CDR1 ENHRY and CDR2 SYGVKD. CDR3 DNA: TGTGCCATCAGTGAGGGTGGAGTTAATGAAAAACTGTTTTTT. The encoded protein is CAISEGGVNEKLFF.

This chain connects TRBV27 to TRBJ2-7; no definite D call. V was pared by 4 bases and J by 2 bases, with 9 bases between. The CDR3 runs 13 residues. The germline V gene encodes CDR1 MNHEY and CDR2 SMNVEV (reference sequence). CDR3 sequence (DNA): TGTGCCAGCAGTTCCACAGTAACCTACGAGCAGTACTTC. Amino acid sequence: CASSSTVTYEQYF.

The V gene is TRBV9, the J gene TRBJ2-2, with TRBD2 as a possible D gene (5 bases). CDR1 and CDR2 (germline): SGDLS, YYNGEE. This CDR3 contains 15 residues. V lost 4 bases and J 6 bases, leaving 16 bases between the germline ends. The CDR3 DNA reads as TGTGCCAGCAGCCCCCGGGTGTCTAGCCCCGGGGAGCTGTTTTTT. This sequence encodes CASSPRVSSPGELFF.

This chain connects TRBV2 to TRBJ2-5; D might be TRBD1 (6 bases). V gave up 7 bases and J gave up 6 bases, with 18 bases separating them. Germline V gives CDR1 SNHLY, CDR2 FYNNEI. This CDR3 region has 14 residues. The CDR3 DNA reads TGTGCCAGCAACAGGGATGAGGGATACAAGACCCAGTACTTC. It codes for CASNRDEGYKTQYF. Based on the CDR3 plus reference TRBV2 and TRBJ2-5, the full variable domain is EPEVTQTPSHQVTQMGQEVILRCVPISNHLYFYWYRQILGQKVEFLVSFYNNEISEKSEIFDDQFSVERPDGSNFTLKIRSTKLEDSAMYFCASNRDEGYKTQYFGPGTRLLVL.

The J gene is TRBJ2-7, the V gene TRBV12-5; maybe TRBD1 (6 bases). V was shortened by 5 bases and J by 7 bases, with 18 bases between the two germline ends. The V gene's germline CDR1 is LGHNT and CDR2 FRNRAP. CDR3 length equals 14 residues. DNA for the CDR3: TGTGCTAGTGGTCAGGGGTCATTCTCGGGAGAGCAGTACTTC. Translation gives CASGQGSFSGEQYF.

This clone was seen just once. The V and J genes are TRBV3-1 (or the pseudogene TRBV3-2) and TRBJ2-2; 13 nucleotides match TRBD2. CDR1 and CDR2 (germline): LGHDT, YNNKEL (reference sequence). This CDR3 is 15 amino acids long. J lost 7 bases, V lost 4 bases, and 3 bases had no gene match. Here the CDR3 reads CASSLGLAGHGELFF. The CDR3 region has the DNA TGTGCCAGCAGCCTGGGACTAGCGGGACACGGGGAGCTGTTTTTT.

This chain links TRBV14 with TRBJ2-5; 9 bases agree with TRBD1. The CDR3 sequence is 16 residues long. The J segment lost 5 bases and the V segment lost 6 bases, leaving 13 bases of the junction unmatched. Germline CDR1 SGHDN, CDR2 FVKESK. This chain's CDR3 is CASSGDRVPPWETQYF. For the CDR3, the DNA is TGTGCCAGCAGTGGGGACAGGGTCCCCCCTTGGGAGACCCAGTACTTC.

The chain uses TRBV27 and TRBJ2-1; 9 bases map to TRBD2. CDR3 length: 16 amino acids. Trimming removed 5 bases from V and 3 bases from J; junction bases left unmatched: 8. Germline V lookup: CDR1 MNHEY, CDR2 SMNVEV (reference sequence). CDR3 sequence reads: CASSPLSSGVYNEQFF. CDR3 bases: TGTGCCAGCAGTCCACTTTCTAGCGGGGTCTACAATGAGCAGTTCTTC.

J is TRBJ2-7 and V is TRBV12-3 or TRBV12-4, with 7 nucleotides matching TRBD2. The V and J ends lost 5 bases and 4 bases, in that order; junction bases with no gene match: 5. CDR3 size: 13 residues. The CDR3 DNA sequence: TGTGCCAGCAGTACTAGCGTAGATTACGAGCAGTACTTC. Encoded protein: CASSTSVDYEQYF.

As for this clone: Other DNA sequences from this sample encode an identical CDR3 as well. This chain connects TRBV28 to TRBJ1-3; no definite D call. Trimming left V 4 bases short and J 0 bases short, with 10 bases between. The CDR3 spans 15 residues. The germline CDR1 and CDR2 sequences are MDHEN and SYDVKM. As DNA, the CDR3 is TGTGCCAGCAGTTCAGCAGGTCGCTCTGGAAACACCATATATTTT. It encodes CASSSAGRSGNTIYF.

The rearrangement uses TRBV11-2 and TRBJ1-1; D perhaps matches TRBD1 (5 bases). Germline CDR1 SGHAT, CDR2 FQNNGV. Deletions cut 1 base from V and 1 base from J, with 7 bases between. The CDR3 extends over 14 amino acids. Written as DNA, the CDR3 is TGTGCCAGCAGCTTAGTAGACAGGAACACTGAAGCTTTCTTT. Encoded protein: CASSLVDRNTEAFF.

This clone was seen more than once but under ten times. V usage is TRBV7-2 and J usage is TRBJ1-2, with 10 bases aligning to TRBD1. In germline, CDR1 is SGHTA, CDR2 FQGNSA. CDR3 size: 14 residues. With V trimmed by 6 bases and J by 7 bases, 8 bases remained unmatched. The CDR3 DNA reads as TGTGCCAGCAGTCGCGACAGGGGGCTAGGTGGCTACACCTTC. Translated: CASSRDRGLGGYTF.

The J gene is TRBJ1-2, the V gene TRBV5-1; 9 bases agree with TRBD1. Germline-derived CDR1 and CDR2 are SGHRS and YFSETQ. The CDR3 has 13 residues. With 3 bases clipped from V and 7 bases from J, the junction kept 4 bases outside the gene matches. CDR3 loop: CASSWDRDLGYTF. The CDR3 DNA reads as TGCGCCAGCAGCTGGGACAGGGATCTTGGCTACACCTTC.

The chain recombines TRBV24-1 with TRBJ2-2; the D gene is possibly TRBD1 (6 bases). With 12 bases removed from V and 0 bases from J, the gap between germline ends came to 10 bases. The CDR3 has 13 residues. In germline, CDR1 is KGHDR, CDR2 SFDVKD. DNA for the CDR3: TGTGCCCCGCGGACAGCGAACACCGGGGAGCTGTTTTTT. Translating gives CAPRTANTGELFF.

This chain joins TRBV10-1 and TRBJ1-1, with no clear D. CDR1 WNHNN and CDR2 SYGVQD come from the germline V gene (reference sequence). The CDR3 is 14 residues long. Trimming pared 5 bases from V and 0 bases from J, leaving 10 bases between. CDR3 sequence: CASSTGSVNTEAFF. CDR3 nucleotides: TGCGCCAGCAGTACCGGGTCAGTGAACACTGAAGCTTTCTTT.